The 18 T cell receptor beta chains given below trace back to one sample, sequenced in a study of OX40 agonist ivuxolimab in advanced cancers. This table comes from immunoSEQ multiplex PCR, and its TCRdb copy is limited to in-frame clones, with some not included. The table has about 49,000 clones, approximately 88% seen once. The source material was CD4+ or CD8+ T cells sorted from blood, sampled in a trial of the OX40 agonist ivuxolimab. Receptors were obtained from an adult with an advanced solid tumor such as melanoma, head and neck, liver or kidney cancer.

This chain uses TRBV18 with TRBJ2-3; the D is unclear. CDR3 length equals 13 residues. With 2 bases removed from V and 5 bases from J, the gap between germline ends came to 8 bases. Germline lookup yields CDR1 KGHSH and CDR2 LQKENI. The CDR3 bases are TGTGCCAGCTCACCATCGGATATAGATACGCAGTATTTT. The encoded protein is CASSPSDIDTQYF.

This chain connects TRBV15 to TRBJ1-1, with D possibly TRBD1 on 6 matching bases. CDR3 size: 12 residues. Trimming took off 4 bases at V and 11 bases at J, with 14 bases between the two ends. The germline V gene encodes CDR1 LNHNV and CDR2 YYDKDF (reference sequence). The CDR3 loop is CATSITQGTAFF. CDR3 nucleotides: TGTGCCACCAGCATAACACAGGGTACGGCTTTCTTT.

The gene calls are TRBV30 and TRBJ2-7; 8 bases are shared with TRBD1. The germline CDR1 and CDR2 sequences are GTSNPN and SVGIG (reference sequence). Germline trimming cut 6 bases from V and 2 bases from J; bases unmatched to any gene: 9. The CDR3 is made up of 14 amino acids. The CDR3 DNA follows: TGTGCCTGTTCGACAGGGGCCTTAACCTACGAGCAGTACTTC. Its protein product is CACSTGALTYEQYF.

This clone was picked up a small number of times. This chain uses TRBV7-8 with TRBJ2-7; no clear D. The V end lost 5 bases, the J end lost 3 bases, and 17 bases lay between the germline ends. This CDR3 region has 15 residues. Germline V lookup: CDR1 SGHVS, CDR2 FQNEAQ. The CDR3 nucleotides read TGTGCCAGCAGCCCACTTTTTGGACCTATCTACGAGCAGTACTTC. Its translation: CASSPLFGPIYEQYF.

In its sample, this clone was seen a few times. This chain joins TRBV19 and TRBJ2-1; TRBD1 agrees at 8 bases. With V trimmed by 2 bases and J by 9 bases, 9 bases remained unmatched. Germline V gene lookup returns CDR1 LNHDA and CDR2 SQIVND (reference sequence). The CDR3 runs 15 residues. The CDR3 reads CASSIRQGAWGEQFF. The CDR3 DNA is TGTGCCAGTAGTATACGCCAGGGGGCTTGGGGTGAGCAGTTCTTC.

The genes are TRBV2 and TRBJ2-1; the D gene is possibly TRBD1 (6 bases). The CDR3 contains 15 residues. The V and J ends lost 6 bases and 0 bases respectively, with 12 bases between them. The germline V gene has CDR1 SNHLY and CDR2 FYNNEI. The CDR3 loop reads CASSKQGHSYNEQFF. CDR3 bases: TGTGCCAGCAGCAAACAGGGCCACTCCTACAATGAGCAGTTCTTC.

The rearrangement links TRBV9 to TRBJ2-5, with 11 bases that match TRBD1. From germline, CDR1 is SGDLS and CDR2 YYNGEE. V dropped 3 bases and J dropped 4; count of bases not matched to a gene: 8. CDR3 length: 16 amino acids. The CDR3 bases are TGTGCCAGCAGCGCGGGCCTCGGGACAGGGGGAGAGACCCAGTACTTC. Protein product: CASSAGLGTGGETQYF.

In its sample, this clone was seen once. The rearrangement uses TRBV5-1 and TRBJ1-2, with 8 bases matching TRBD1. V was pared by 4 bases and J by 4 bases, with 3 bases of the junction left unmatched. Germline V CDR1 and CDR2: SGHRS, YFSETQ. This CDR3 contains 13 residues. CDR3 sequence: CASSPGQGYGYTF. The CDR3 DNA is TGCGCCAGCAGCCCAGGACAGGGCTATGGCTACACCTTC.

This clone has a handful of counts. The chain joins TRBV4-2 to TRBJ1-2, with 8 bases lining up with TRBD1. The J segment lost 8 bases and the V segment lost 4 bases, leaving 15 bases of the junction unmatched. Germline V gene sequence: CDR1 LGHNA, CDR2 YNFKEQ. The CDR3 spans 16 residues. CDR3 residues: CASSLGDTGGVKGYTF. The DNA for the CDR3 is TGTGCCAGCAGCCTTGGCGATACAGGGGGTGTGAAGGGCTACACCTTC.

The chain combines TRBV9 with TRBJ1-6; D is unresolved. Germline V gives CDR1 SGDLS, CDR2 YYNGEE. The CDR3 consists of 15 residues. V lost 0 bases and J 7 bases, leaving 11 bases between the germline ends. Here the CDR3 reads CASSVDRPENSPLHF. DNA for the CDR3: TGTGCCAGCAGCGTAGACCGGCCCGAGAATTCACCCCTCCACTTT.

This rearrangement joins TRBV27 to TRBJ2-2; TRBD1 or TRBD2 may be the D gene (6 bases each). The CDR3 length is 17 residues. The germline CDR1 and CDR2 sequences are MNHEY and SMNVEV (reference sequence). Trimming stripped 2 bases from V and 0 bases from J, with 13 bases between. In DNA, the CDR3 is TGTGCCAGCAGTTTAGAGGGGGGATGGACGAACACCGGGGAGCTGTTTTTT. The encoded protein is CASSLEGGWTNTGELFF.

The CDR3 sequence: CASSLLAGTQYF. In DNA, the CDR3 is TGTGCCAGTAGTCTTTTAGCGGGGACGCAGTATTTT. The chain carries TRBV19 and TRBJ2-3; 8 bases align to TRBD2. The CDR3 is made up of 12 amino acids. The trim removed 5 bases at V and 9 bases at J, leaving 4 bases unmatched. Germline loops: CDR1 LNHDA, CDR2 SQIVND (reference sequence).

The chain combines TRBV7-9 with TRBJ1-5, with D tentatively TRBD1 (5 bases). The germline CDR1 and CDR2 sequences are SEHNR and FQNEAQ (reference sequence). The CDR3 covers 15 residues. With 2 bases removed from V and 0 bases from J, the gap between germline ends came to 8 bases. CDR3 DNA sequence: TGTGCCAGCAGCTTACAGGGCAATAGCAATCAGCCCCAGCATTTT. Translated, it gives CASSLQGNSNQPQHF.

V is TRBV5-1 and J is TRBJ2-1; TRBD2 is a possible D gene (6 bases). This CDR3 spans 17 amino acids. The V gene lost 5 bases and the J gene lost 6 bases, with 24 bases spanning the gap. In germline, CDR1 is SGHRS, CDR2 YFSETQ. The CDR3 loop reads CASSVVPEGGGSNEQFF. In nucleotides, the CDR3 is TGCGCCAGCAGTGTGGTCCCGGAGGGTGGCGGCTCCAATGAGCAGTTCTTC.

The chain joins TRBV6-5 to TRBJ1-4; D is ambiguous. This CDR3 has 14 residues. V gave up 6 bases and J gave up 6 bases, with 14 bases separating them. Germline CDR1 reads MNHEY; CDR2 reads SVGAGI. For the CDR3, the DNA is TGTGCCAGCAGGACGACGCAGGATTATGAAAAACTGTTTTTT. It codes for CASRTTQDYEKLFF.

The J gene is TRBJ2-3, the V gene TRBV7-6; 8 bases are a match to TRBD2. The CDR3 loop spans 16 amino acids. Germline loops: CDR1 SGHVS, CDR2 FNYEAQ. J was trimmed by 1 base and V by 1 base; bases with no gene match: 4. The chain's CDR3 is CASSLGLTSGTDTQYF. Here the CDR3 DNA reads TGTGCCAGCAGCTTAGGTCTGACTAGCGGCACAGATACGCAGTATTTT. Full variable domain (missing parts from reference TRBV7-6 and TRBJ2-3): GAGVSQSPRYKVTKRGQDVALRCDPISGHVSLYWYRQALGQGPEFLTYFNYEAQQDKSGLPNDRFSAERPEGSISTLTIQRTEQRDSAMYRCASSLGLTSGTDTQYFGPGTRLTVL.

This chain connects TRBV19 to TRBJ1-4, with D perhaps matching TRBD1 (5 bases). From germline, CDR1 is LNHDA and CDR2 SQIVND (reference sequence). This CDR3 comprises 14 residues. Trimming cost V 7 bases and J 5 bases, with 14 bases left between them. The CDR3 loop is CASTRGVKNEKLFF. The CDR3 region has the DNA TGTGCCAGTACCCGGGGGGTGAAGAATGAAAAACTGTTTTTT.

The CDR3 sequence is CASSLARAVQETQYF. As DNA, the CDR3 is TGTGCCAGCAGCTTAGCCCGAGCAGTGCAAGAGACCCAGTACTTC. The chain joins TRBV7-9 to TRBJ2-5; D gene unclear. This CDR3 comprises 15 residues. V gave up 0 bases and J gave up 2 bases, with 10 bases separating them. CDR1 SEHNR and CDR2 FQNEAQ come from the germline V gene (reference sequence).